These 25 T cell receptor beta chains were sequenced from one sample in a study of blood T cell repertoires in COVID-19. Libraries were prepared by immunoSEQ multiplex PCR; TCRdb keeps only in-frame clonotypes and omits some of them. The sample records hundreds of thousands of clones, approximately 86% being singletons. Sequenced: peripheral blood. These receptors all come from a man in his 60s with acute or convalescent COVID-19.

The J gene is TRBJ1-1, the V gene TRBV5-6, with TRBD1 as a possible D gene (6 bases). Germline lookup yields CDR1 SGHDT and CDR2 YYEEEE. With 1 base removed from V and 11 bases from J, the gap between germline ends came to 18 bases. The CDR3 contains 14 residues. CDR3 loop: CASSLPGDAPQAFF. DNA for the CDR3: TGTGCCAGCAGCTTGCCAGGGGATGCGCCGCAGGCTTTCTTT.

V is TRBV4-1 and J is TRBJ2-3; 8 bases line up with TRBD2. The V gene end was trimmed by 1 base and the J gene end by 7 bases; junction bases not matched to a gene: 7. Germline assignment: CDR1 MGHRA and CDR2 YSYEKL. This CDR3 is built from 15 residues. Here the CDR3 reads CASSQGAGVENTQYF. The CDR3 nucleotides read TGCGCCAGCAGCCAAGGAGCGGGGGTAGAAAATACGCAGTATTTT.

This sequence joins TRBV10-3 and TRBJ1-2; D may be TRBD1 (6 bases). Germline V gene lookup returns CDR1 ENHRY and CDR2 SYGVKD. V lost 3 bases to trimming and J lost 6 bases, with 17 bases between them. The CDR3 is 15 residues long. The CDR3 spells CAISEGVGAGDGYTF. The CDR3 DNA follows: TGTGCCATCAGTGAAGGTGTGGGGGCCGGGGATGGCTACACCTTC.

The chain's CDR3 is CASNIGGGVGQPQHF. The CDR3 DNA reads TGTGCCAGTAACATTGGGGGAGGGGTGGGACAGCCCCAGCATTTT. The chain recombines TRBV19 with TRBJ1-5; D possibly corresponds to TRBD1 (5 bases). Germline V gene sequence: CDR1 LNHDA, CDR2 SQIVND (reference sequence). This CDR3 spans 15 amino acids. Trimming took 7 bases from V and 7 from J, leaving 20 bases between them.

The V call is TRBV9, the J call TRBJ1-2; no reliable D call. There are 13 residues in the CDR3. Germline CDR1 SGDLS, CDR2 YYNGEE. V lost 3 bases to trimming and J lost 5 bases, with 11 bases between them. DNA of the CDR3: TGTGCCAGCAGCGGCGGGCCAAGTTATGGCTACACCTTC. Protein sequence: CASSGGPSYGYTF.

V usage is TRBV4-1 and J usage is TRBJ2-7, with 10 positions matching TRBD1. The length of the CDR3 is 15 residues. With V trimmed by 5 bases and J by 2 bases, 6 bases remained unmatched. The germline V gene encodes CDR1 MGHRA and CDR2 YSYEKL. The CDR3 DNA reads as TGCGCCAGCAGCTTTATCGGACAGGGGGCCTACGAGCAGTACTTC. Residues: CASSFIGQGAYEQYF.

This chain joins TRBV7-8 and TRBJ2-7; D uncertain. Deletions cut 5 bases from V and 4 bases from J, with 6 bases between. The CDR3 is 11 residues long. Germline loops: CDR1 SGHVS, CDR2 FQNEAQ. The CDR3 DNA reads as TGTGCCAGCAGCCTATTGTACGAGCAGTACTTC. Translated, it gives CASSLLYEQYF.

The chain employs TRBV5-6 and TRBJ1-2; 7 nucleotides line up with TRBD1. J gave up 1 base and V 3 bases, and 9 bases lay outside the gene matches. Per germline, CDR1 SGHDT and CDR2 YYEEEE. The CDR3 is made up of 16 amino acids. DNA for the CDR3: TGTGCCAGCAGCTCTACCAACAGGGGAATTAACTATGGCTACACCTTC. Its translation is CASSSTNRGINYGYTF.

The J gene is TRBJ1-2, the V gene TRBV18; 7 positions agree with TRBD1. The CDR3 loop spans 14 amino acids. Germline assignment: CDR1 KGHSH and CDR2 LQKENI. Trimming at V came to 2 bases and at J to 6 bases, leaving 6 bases not matched to a gene. CDR3 loop: CASSPRGQEDGYTF. CDR3 coding DNA: TGTGCCAGCTCACCAAGAGGACAGGAGGATGGCTACACCTTC.

CDR3 bases: TGTGCCTCCACCAGGGGTAACTATGGCTACACCTTC. Protein sequence: CASTRGNYGYTF. This chain uses TRBV2 with TRBJ1-2; D perhaps matches TRBD1 (6 bases). The CDR3 contains 12 residues. Germline CDR1 is SNHLY and CDR2 is FYNNEI. The germline V and J ends were trimmed by 11 bases and 1 base, with 11 bases remaining between them.

The chain carries TRBV6-5 and TRBJ1-5; D gene uncertain. The CDR3 sequence is 15 residues long. The germline V and J ends were trimmed by 7 bases and 2 bases, with 15 bases remaining between them. Germline loops: CDR1 MNHEY, CDR2 SVGAGI. CDR3 DNA sequence: TGTGCCAGCATAGAGGAGGGTACTGGCAATCAGCCCCAGCATTTT. Protein product: CASIEEGTGNQPQHF.

J is TRBJ2-7 and V is TRBV5-1; 14 nucleotides line up with TRBD2. Germline V CDR1 and CDR2: SGHRS, YFSETQ. The CDR3 is 18 amino acids. V shed 4 bases and J 0 bases; nucleotides not matched to a gene: 9. The CDR3 nucleotides read TGCGCCAGCAGCCACCGGACTAGCGGGGGGCCCCTCTCCTACGAGCAGTACTTC. Translating gives CASSHRTSGGPLSYEQYF.

The chain has TRBV12-3 or TRBV12-4 and TRBJ2-2, with D perhaps TRBD2 (6 bases). There are 13 residues in the CDR3. The ends were cut back, 7 bases at V and 6 bases at J, with 12 bases in the middle. The CDR3 is CASILRDSGELFF. The CDR3, as DNA: TGTGCCAGCATCCTCAGGGACTCCGGGGAGCTGTTTTTT.

The chain joins TRBV18 to TRBJ2-2, with TRBD1 matching 10 bases. J gave up 3 bases and V 4 bases, and 8 bases lay outside the gene matches. This CDR3 comprises 17 residues. Germline values: CDR1 KGHSH, CDR2 LQKENI. CDR3 region: CASSLLPGTGDTGELFF. DNA for the CDR3: TGTGCCAGCTCACTTCTCCCTGGGACAGGGGACACCGGGGAGCTGTTTTTT.

The rearrangement links TRBV5-1 to TRBJ1-1; D gene unclear. Trimming removed 0 bases from V and 3 bases from J, with 9 bases in between. This CDR3 has 14 residues. Germline V lookup: CDR1 SGHRS, CDR2 YFSETQ. CDR3 sequence (DNA): TGCGCCAGCAGCTTGGGAGGGATGGACACTGAAGCTTTCTTT. This translates into CASSLGGMDTEAFF.

The rearrangement links TRBV5-1 to TRBJ1-3; TRBD1 aligns across 7 bases. V gave up 4 bases and J gave up 0 bases; unmatched junction bases: 7. This CDR3 has 16 amino acids. Germline V CDR1 and CDR2: SGHRS, YFSETQ. The CDR3 spells CASSAGTASSGNTIYF. The CDR3 DNA is TGCGCCAGCAGCGCAGGGACAGCGAGCTCTGGAAACACCATATATTTT.

This chain links TRBV5-1 with TRBJ2-7, with a tentative D call TRBD2 (8 bases). The CDR3 runs 16 residues. Trimming cost V 2 bases and J 2 bases, with 17 bases left between them. Germline CDR1 and CDR2: SGHRS and YFSETQ. The CDR3 loop is CASSFPPGGTAYEQYF. The CDR3 DNA is TGCGCCAGCAGCTTTCCCCCGGGAGGGACAGCCTACGAGCAGTACTTC.

V is TRBV9 and J is TRBJ1-1, with 9 bases lining up with TRBD1. Germline assignment: CDR1 SGDLS and CDR2 YYNGEE. The CDR3 sequence is 15 residues long. After removal of 4 bases from V and 6 bases from J, the junction contained 10 bases not matched to a gene. The CDR3 bases are TGTGCCAGCAGCCCGGGGACAGGGTTAGGGTCTGAAGCTTTCTTT. Translating it yields CASSPGTGLGSEAFF.

In this sample, this clone turned up a few times. J is TRBJ1-6 and V is TRBV2; D call uncertain. CDR3 length: 14 amino acids. The V end was cut by 6 bases, the J end by 0 bases, with 6 bases between. Germline values: CDR1 SNHLY, CDR2 FYNNEI. The CDR3 loop is CASREGSYNSPLHF. Written as DNA, the CDR3 is TGTGCCAGCAGAGAGGGCTCCTATAATTCACCCCTCCACTTT.

V and J are TRBV28 and TRBJ2-7; TRBD2 aligns across 16 bases. The ends lost 1 base at V and 3 bases at J; junction bases unmatched: 3. The CDR3 is made up of 17 amino acids. Per germline, CDR1 MDHEN and CDR2 SYDVKM. The CDR3 DNA reads as TGTGCCAGCAGTTTATTGGGACTAGCGGGGGGGTACTACGAGCAGTACTTC. Its translation: CASSLLGLAGGYYEQYF. Full variable domain (rest looked up from reference TRBV28 and TRBJ2-7): DVKVTQSSRYLVKRTGEKVFLECVQDMDHENMFWYRQDPGLGLRLIYFSYDVKMKEKGDIPEGYSVSREKKERFSLILESASTNQTSMYLCASSLLGLAGGYYEQYFGPGTRLTVT.

The V and J genes are TRBV6-8 and TRBJ2-4, with TRBD1 matching over 7 bases. After removal of 6 bases from V and 3 bases from J, the junction contained 11 bases not matched to a gene. The CDR3 contains 16 residues. CDR1 MNHGY and CDR2 SAAAGT come from the germline V gene. The CDR3 DNA follows: TGTGCCAGCAGACGGAGACAGGGCGTGGGCAAAAACATTCAGTACTTC. It is translated as CASRRRQGVGKNIQYF.

The chain links TRBV15 to TRBJ2-5; tentatively, D is TRBD2 (5 bases). V dropped 1 base and J dropped 3 bases, with 6 bases sitting between them. The CDR3 sequence is 13 residues long. CDR1 and CDR2 from the germline V gene are LNHNV and YYDKDF (reference sequence). Here the CDR3 DNA reads TGTGCCACCAGCAGAGGGGGAGAAGAGACCCAGTACTTC. This gives the protein CATSRGGEETQYF.

In its sample, this clone was seen a few times. The chain uses TRBV19 and TRBJ1-5; perhaps TRBD1 as D (6 bases). Germline V CDR1 and CDR2: LNHDA, SQIVND (reference sequence). Trimming left V 1 base short and J 5 bases short, with 12 bases between. The CDR3 extends over 15 amino acids. This chain's CDR3 is CASSIVTGPHQPQHF. DNA of the CDR3: TGTGCCAGTAGTATAGTGACAGGACCACATCAGCCCCAGCATTTT.

This rearrangement joins TRBV9 to TRBJ1-4; 11 bases line up with TRBD1. This CDR3 comprises 15 residues. V lost 4 bases to trimming and J lost 7 bases; unmatched junction nucleotides: 6. Germline CDR1 and CDR2: SGDLS and YYNGEE. The CDR3 DNA reads TGTGCCAGCAGCTCCCGGGGACAGGGGGGTGAAAAACTGTTTTTT. Its protein product is CASSSRGQGGEKLFF. Full variable domain (remainder filled in from reference TRBV9 and TRBJ1-4): DSGVTQTPKHLITATGQRVTLRCSPRSGDLSVYWYQQSLDQGLQFLIQYYNGEERAKGNILERFSAQQFPDLHSELNLSSLELGDSALYFCASSSRGQGGEKLFFGSGTQLSVL.

The chain uses TRBV9 and TRBJ2-3; 7 bases line up with TRBD2. This CDR3 is built from 15 residues. Per the germline V gene, CDR1 is SGDLS and CDR2 is YYNGEE. With V trimmed by 3 bases and J by 2 bases, 6 bases remained unmatched. As DNA, the CDR3 is TGTGCCAGCAGCGGGGACTATATCGTCACAGATACGCAGTATTTT. This gives the protein CASSGDYIVTDTQYF.